This TCR beta chain was found in a study of beta chain features in type 1 diabetes. Study outcomes and limitations: All four CD4+ subsets of Type 1 diabetes patients contained TCRB CDR3s that were moderately but significantly shorter.

The sample holds a few counts of this clone. Antigen unknown. As every portion of the isolated RNA was reverse transcribed, the sequencing read expressed TCRB transcripts. TCRdb keeps only in-frame clones here, not all; method: immunoSEQ multiplex PCR. Of roughly 730,000 clones listed, around an eighth are singletons. This TCR came from a man in his late teens or twenties with type 1 diabetes. The specimen sequenced was naive CD4+ T cells from blood.

CDR3 DNA sequence: TGTGCCAGCAGCTTCACCGGAGGGAGGGAGACCCAGTACTTC. It codes for CASSFTGGRETQYF. The V and J genes are TRBV11-2 and TRBJ2-5; D may be TRBD2 (6 bases). The CDR3 has 14 amino acids. Germline V CDR1 and CDR2: SGHAT, FQNNGV. Trimming shortened V by 3 bases and J by 5 bases, and 13 bases separated the two germline ends.